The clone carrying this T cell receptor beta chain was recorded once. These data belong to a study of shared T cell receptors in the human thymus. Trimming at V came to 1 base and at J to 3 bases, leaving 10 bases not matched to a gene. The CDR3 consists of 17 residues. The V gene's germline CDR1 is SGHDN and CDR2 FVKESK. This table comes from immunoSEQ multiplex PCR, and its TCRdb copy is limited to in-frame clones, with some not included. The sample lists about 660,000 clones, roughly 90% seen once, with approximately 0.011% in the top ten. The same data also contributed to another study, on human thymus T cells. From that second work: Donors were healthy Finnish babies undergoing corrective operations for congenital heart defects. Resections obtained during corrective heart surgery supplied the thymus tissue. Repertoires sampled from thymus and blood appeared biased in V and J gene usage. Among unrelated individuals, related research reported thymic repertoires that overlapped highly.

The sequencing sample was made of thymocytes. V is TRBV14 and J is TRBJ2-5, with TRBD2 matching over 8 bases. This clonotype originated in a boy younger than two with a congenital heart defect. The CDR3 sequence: CASSQALGGAGEETQYF. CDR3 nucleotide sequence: TGTGCCAGCAGCCAAGCACTTGGTGGAGCGGGAGAAGAGACCCAGTACTTC.